The 7 T cell receptor beta chains below come from one sample, sequenced in a study of T cell responses to AZD1222 COVID-19 vaccine. The table came from immunoSEQ multiplex PCR; TCRdb's copy has only in-frame clones and leaves some out. The data show approximately 170,000 clones, just over 90% seen once. The sample was peripheral blood, taken 28 days after the second AZD1222 dose. These receptor sequences come from an adult who received the AZD1222 COVID-19 vaccine.

V usage is TRBV21-1 and J usage is TRBJ1-1; the table's D call, TRBD1, was not checked against the DNA. TRBV21-1 is annotated as a pseudogene. The CDR3 sequence is 18 residues long. Here the CDR3 reads CASSKALRQGCKGAEAFF. CDR3 coding DNA: TGTGCCAGCAGCAAAGCGCTCCGACAGGGTTGTAAGGGGGCTGAAGCTTTCTTT.

The chain couples TRBV5-6 to TRBJ1-2; 9 bases align to TRBD1. The V gene's germline CDR1 is SGHDT and CDR2 YYEEEE. Unmatched junction bases numbered 10, after V lost 4 bases and J lost 3 bases. The CDR3 covers 16 residues. The CDR3 sequence: CASSTTGGIGHYGYTF. Here the CDR3 DNA reads TGTGCCAGCAGCACAACAGGGGGCATCGGGCACTATGGCTACACCTTC.

The chain joins TRBV10-3 to TRBJ1-1; unclear D gene. The CDR3 has 13 amino acids. CDR1 is ENHRY and CDR2 is SYGVKD in the germline V gene. Trimming took off 4 bases at V and 1 base at J, with 7 bases between the two ends. The CDR3 bases are TGTGCCATCAGTGTACGACAGAACACTGAAGCTTTCTTT. Its protein is CAISVRQNTEAFF.

The CDR3 is CASMLQGGKAFF. Written as DNA, the CDR3 is TGTGCCAGCATGCTACAGGGGGGTAAAGCTTTCTTT. The chain has TRBV3-1 (or the pseudogene TRBV3-2) and TRBJ1-1; TRBD1 matches 8 bases. Losses at the gene ends were 7 bases for V and 9 bases for J; bases not matched to a gene: 7. CDR1 LGHDT and CDR2 YNNKEL come from the germline V gene (reference sequence). This CDR3 spans 12 amino acids.

The chain recombines TRBV6-5 with TRBJ1-1; 8 nucleotides agree with TRBD1. CDR1 is MNHEY, CDR2 SVGAGI, per germline. After removal of 8 bases from V and 8 bases from J, the junction contained 7 bases not matched to a gene. This CDR3 contains 12 residues. The CDR3 reads CASGQGLREAFF. In DNA, the CDR3 is TGTGCCAGCGGACAGGGACTAAGAGAAGCTTTCTTT.

The rearrangement joins TRBV19 to TRBJ1-2; no definite D call. V gave up 3 bases and J gave up 2 bases, with 10 bases separating them. The germline CDR1 and CDR2 sequences are LNHDA and SQIVND (reference sequence). The CDR3 totals 14 residues. Here the CDR3 reads CASSIGLRNYGYTF. The CDR3 bases are TGTGCCAGTAGTATTGGACTCAGAAACTATGGCTACACCTTC.

The chain has TRBV6-2 or TRBV6-3 and TRBJ2-5; 14 bases align to TRBD2. The V gene's germline CDR1 is MNHEY and CDR2 SVGEGT. CDR3 size: 21 residues. V gave up 0 bases and J gave up 4 bases; unmatched junction bases: 16. CDR3 in amino acids: CASSYSVRLAGGLRPRETQYF. DNA for the CDR3: TGTGCCAGCAGTTACTCGGTGAGACTAGCGGGGGGGCTAAGGCCAAGAGAGACCCAGTACTTC.